Sequencing of this T cell receptor (beta chain) was carried out in a study of blood T cell repertoires in COVID-19. For the study at large: The United States, Italy and Spain were the sources of the acute and convalescent COVID-19 samples. The analysed material was cDNA or gDNA that came from T cells, B-cell-depleted T cells, or PBMCs.

Under the authors' procedure: Counts of nucleated cells, estimated from reference gene primer amplification, were obtained. Sequencing was performed with immunoSEQ multiplex PCR; in TCRdb, only in-frame clones are kept and a portion is missing. The DNA gave D and trimming, while V, J and clone size come from that table. Of under 250,000 clones listed, around 86% were seen once; the top ten hold around 6.5%. The clonotype originates from a man between 60 and 75 years old who had recovered from COVID-19. The sample taken for sequencing was peripheral blood.

CDR3 DNA: TGTGCCAGCAGCTTTACCAGGGGGGAAGACTCTGGGGCCAACGTCCTGACTTTC. As protein: CASSFTRGEDSGANVLTF. The chain uses TRBV7-2 and TRBJ2-6, with D perhaps TRBD1 (7 bases). Between the trimmed V and J ends, which lost 3 bases and 0 bases, there was a span of 15 bases. The CDR3 is made up of 18 amino acids. Germline V gene sequence: CDR1 SGHTA, CDR2 FQGNSA.